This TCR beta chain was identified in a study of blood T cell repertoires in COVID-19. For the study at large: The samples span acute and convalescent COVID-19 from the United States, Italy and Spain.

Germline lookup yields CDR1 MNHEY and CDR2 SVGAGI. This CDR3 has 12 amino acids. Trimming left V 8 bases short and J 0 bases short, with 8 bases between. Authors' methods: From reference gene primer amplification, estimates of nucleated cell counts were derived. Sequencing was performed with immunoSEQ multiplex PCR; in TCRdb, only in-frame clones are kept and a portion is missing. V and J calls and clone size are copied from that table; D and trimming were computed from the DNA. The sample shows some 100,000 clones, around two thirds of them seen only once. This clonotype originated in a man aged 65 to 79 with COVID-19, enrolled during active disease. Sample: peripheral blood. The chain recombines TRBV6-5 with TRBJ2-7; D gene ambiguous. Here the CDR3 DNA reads TGTGCCAGCCGCGGAAGCTCCTACGAGCAGTACTTC. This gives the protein CASRGSSYEQYF.